This entry concerns a single T cell receptor (beta chain). Its antigen remains unknown. Preparation of TRB cDNA libraries relied on 5' RACE carrying UMI labels. With the 5' RACE reads reprocessed, TCRdb shows one record per CDR3 protein and no DNA. This repertoire includes about 120,000 distinct CDR3 sequences. The data were obtained in a study of CXCR3-negative and CXCR3-positive naive CD8 T cells. Per CD8+ T cell subset, triplicate sorts of some 300,000 cells each were done. The study's findings and limits: Naive CXCR3-positive and CXCR3-negative cells shared similar TRBV-TRBJ usage, unlike memory cells. After cryopreservation, expression of CXCR3 was partially reduced, and most assays were run with fresh PBMCs. For CXCR3-positive naive cells, TRB CDR3s were more hydrophobic than those of CXCR3-negative naive cells.

CDR1 SGHTA and CDR2 FQGTGA come from the germline V gene. The CDR3 is made up of 16 amino acids. The source is a human donor in good health. Some clones in this sample may be carry-over from other donors' samples. The source material was naive CXCR3- CD8+ T cells from blood. Described subset: CD45RO-CCR7+CD27+CD95- naive CD8+ T cells lacking CXCR3 (TNR3-). This chain uses TRBV7-3 with TRBJ2-2. CDR3 residues: CASSLSSLANTGELFF.